A selection of T cell receptor beta chains follows, all from one sample in a study of monozygotic twins with inflammatory bowel disease. For each CDR3 protein, TCRdb gives one entry from its re-call of the 5' RACE reads, without DNA. This repertoire comprises about 330,000 distinct CDR3 sequences; its ten largest clones make up around 2%. Sequencing input: blood. These receptors were collected from a human donor with ulcerative colitis or Crohn's disease, or a healthy co-twin of an affected twin (not recorded which). The CDR3 runs from the conserved cysteine through the conserved F or W.

v_gene	j_gene	CDR3aa
TRBV20-1	TRBJ2-4	CSARGLKNIQYF
TRBV30	TRBJ2-5	CAWSPEGETQYF
TRBV9	TRBJ2-7	CASSAFIGTGGNEQYF
TRBV27	TRBJ2-3	CASSFLAGFTDTQYF
TRBV23-1	TRBJ2-7	CASSRPLVGVWEQYF
TRBV9	TRBJ2-3	CASSVLAGVSGDTQYF
TRBV20-1	TRBJ1-6	CSARYRVNSPLHF
TRBV7-2	TRBJ2-7	CASSLFSVTYEQYF
TRBV11-3	TRBJ2-2	CASSYRTSGGVNTGELFF
TRBV5-1	TRBJ2-2	CASRPDPVGGELFF
TRBV27	TRBJ1-5	CASSNRQGNQPQHF
TRBV5-4	TRBJ1-1	CASSSDPQGYYTEAFF
TRBV6-5	TRBJ1-2	CASRAGADGYTF
TRBV5-1	TRBJ2-2	CASRTGSGELFF
TRBV28	TRBJ2-2	CASSNRGLLTGELFF
TRBV5-1	TRBJ2-3	CASSSVFSDTQYF
TRBV20-1	TRBJ1-6	CSAQGPFNSPLHF
TRBV6-1	TRBJ2-2	CASRVSPQGNTGELFF
TRBV3-1	TRBJ1-2	CASSQATSYGYTF
TRBV5-1	TRBJ2-3	CASSLAGQGITDTQYF
TRBV20-1	TRBJ2-7	CSVPGRTSRGALHEQYF
TRBV5-6	TRBJ1-5	CASSPRGGFGNQPQHF
TRBV5-1	TRBJ1-1	CASSFLIPGTEAFF
TRBV2	TRBJ2-5	CASTDSAGMLKVKETQYF
TRBV18	TRBJ2-3	CASSPPVMELTDTQYF
TRBV5-1	TRBJ2-1	CTSSLGLDRYNEQFF
TRBV7-2	TRBJ2-7	CASSGQVEREQYF
TRBV20-1	TRBJ1-3	CSGLAGNTIYF